The 9 T cell receptor beta chains below come from one sample, sequenced in a study of metastatic and nonmetastatic thyroid tumors. All patients reached thyroid surgery having received no treatment beforehand. TCRdb re-called clones from the PCR reads using MiXCR. The top ten hold more than 25% of the sample, which has under 8,500 clones, 23% seen once. The sample was tumor tissue. These receptors all come from a female donor with papillary thyroid cancer or a benign thyroid nodule (not recorded which). Some clones in this sample may be carry-over from other donors' samples.

This clone was seen ten or more times. The chain employs TRBV9 and TRBJ1-4; D not resolved. Germline V gives CDR1 SGDLS, CDR2 YYNGEE. Trimming shortened V by 0 bases and J by 0 bases, and 9 bases separated the two germline ends. CDR3 length: 16 residues. The DNA for the CDR3 is TGTGCCAGCAGCGTAGCCCTTCACGCAACTAATGAAAAACTGTTTTTT. The encoded protein is CASSVALHATNEKLFF. The full variable domain, completed using reference TRBV9 and TRBJ1-4, is DSGVTQTPKHLITATGQRVTLRCSPRSGDLSVYWYQQSLDQGLQFLIQYYNGEERAKGNILERFSAQQFPDLHSELNLSSLELGDSALYFCASSVALHATNEKLFFGSGTQLSVL.

This clone was counted ten times or more. The CDR3 DNA sequence: TGTGCCAGCAGCTTAGTCGGGGGAGAGACCCAGTACTTC. It translates to CASSLVGGETQYF. J is TRBJ2-5 and V is TRBV7-9; a possible D gene is TRBD2 (6 bases). Germline CDR1 reads SEHNR; CDR2 reads FQNEAQ (reference sequence). The V and J ends lost 1 base and 4 bases respectively, with 7 bases between them. There are 13 residues in the CDR3.

The rearrangement links TRBV27 to TRBJ2-3; TRBD2 matches at 8 bases. CDR3 length: 15 amino acids. Germline CDR1 reads MNHEY; CDR2 reads SMNVEV (reference sequence). V lost 3 bases, J lost 0 bases, and 2 bases stayed unmatched. CDR3 loop: CASSFSGGSTDTQYF. DNA of the CDR3: TGTGCCAGCAGTTTCAGCGGGGGAAGCACAGATACGCAGTATTTT.

The chain recombines TRBV6-1 with TRBJ2-5; maybe TRBD1 (6 bases). The CDR3 consists of 14 residues. From germline, CDR1 is MNHNS and CDR2 SASEGT. V lost 6 bases and J 5 bases, leaving 16 bases between the germline ends. CDR3 in amino acids: CASSQGIGGETQYF. CDR3 nucleotide sequence: TGTGCCAGCAGCCAGGGGATTGGTGGGGAGACCCAGTACTTC.

In DNA form, the CDR3 reads TGCGCCAGCAGCTCCGCGGGAGGTTACACTGAAGCTTTCTTT. Translation: CASSSAGGYTEAFF. The chain is built from TRBV5-1 and TRBJ1-1, with D uncertain. The germline V and J ends were trimmed by 3 bases and 3 bases, with 12 bases remaining between them. The CDR3 totals 14 residues. In germline, CDR1 is SGHRS, CDR2 YFSETQ.

This rearrangement joins TRBV20-1 to TRBJ1-1; TRBD1 might be the D (5 bases). V lost 6 bases, J lost 4 bases, and 15 bases lay in between. CDR3 length: 13 amino acids. CDR1 is DFQATT and CDR2 is SNEGSKA in the germline V gene (reference sequence). CDR3 in DNA: TGCAGTGCATACAAGCAGGGTTGCACTGAAGCTTTCTTT. It is translated as CSAYKQGCTEAFF.

This clone was observed many times. J is TRBJ2-7 and V is TRBV7-9; 10 bases line up with TRBD1. The J segment lost 1 base and the V segment lost 5 bases, leaving 5 bases of the junction unmatched. The CDR3 loop spans 15 amino acids. The V gene's germline CDR1 is SEHNR and CDR2 FQNEAQ (reference sequence). CDR3 protein: CASSPGTGVSYEQYF. The CDR3 DNA reads TGTGCCAGCAGCCCCGGGACAGGGGTATCCTACGAGCAGTACTTC. Full variable domain (missing parts from reference TRBV7-9 and TRBJ2-7): DTGVSQNPRHKITKRGQNVTFRCDPISEHNRLYWYRQTLGQGPEFLTYFQNEAQLEKSRLLSDRFSAERPKGSFSTLEIQRTEQGDSAMYLCASSPGTGVSYEQYFGPGTRLTVT.

In the case of this clone: A junction boundary mismatches the germline segment, possibly from a read error. The rearrangement joins TRBV6-1 to TRBJ2-7; 12 nucleotides agree with TRBD2. The CDR3 contains 15 residues. Per germline, CDR1 MNHNS and CDR2 SASEGT. The CDR3, as DNA: TGTGGCAGCAGGGTGACTAGCGGGAGTGGCTACGAGCAGTACTTC. Protein: CGSRVTSGSGYEQYF.

This clone was counted ten times or more. The chain recombines TRBV7-2 with TRBJ1-1, with 7 bases lining up with TRBD1. This CDR3 spans 14 amino acids. Germline V CDR1 and CDR2: SGHTA, FQGNSA. The ends lost 4 bases at V and 1 base at J; junction bases unmatched: 3. The CDR3, as DNA: TGTGCCAGCAGCTCTTCAGGGGGGAACACTGAAGCTTTCTTT. Translating it yields CASSSSGGNTEAFF.